Listed here is a single TCR beta chain. The antigen is undetermined. This sample is part of a study of cytotoxic CD8 clonotypes in ibrutinib-treated CLL. TCRdb keeps only in-frame clones here, not all; method: immunoSEQ multiplex PCR. The sample has some 26,000 clones, about 82% seen once; the top ten hold roughly 8%. The CDR3 contains 13 residues. V was cut by 0 bases and J by 4 bases, with 6 bases left in between. The germline V gene encodes CDR1 LNHDA and CDR2 SQIVND (reference sequence). Study-wide findings and caveats: Public clonotypes were seen rarely and were contracted or stable on treatment.

This chain uses TRBV19 with TRBJ2-5; D remains ambiguous. This specimen consisted of PBMCs, obtained after 24 months of ibrutinib treatment. The receptor was isolated from a human donor with chronic lymphocytic leukemia. This CDR3 is CASSIDRTETQYF. DNA for the CDR3: TGTGCCAGTAGTATAGATCGGACAGAGACCCAGTACTTC.